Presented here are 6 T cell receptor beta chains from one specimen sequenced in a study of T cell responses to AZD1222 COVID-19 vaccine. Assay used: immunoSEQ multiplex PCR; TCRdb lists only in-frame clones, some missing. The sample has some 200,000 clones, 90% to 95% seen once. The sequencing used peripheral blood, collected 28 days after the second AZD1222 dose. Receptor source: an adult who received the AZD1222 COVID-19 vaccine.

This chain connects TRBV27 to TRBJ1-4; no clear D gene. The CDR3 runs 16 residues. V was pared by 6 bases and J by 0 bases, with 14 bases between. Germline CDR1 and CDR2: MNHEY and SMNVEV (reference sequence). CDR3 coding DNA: TGTGCCAGCAGCGTGGCCAAGACTACAACTAATGAAAAACTGTTTTTT. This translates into CASSVAKTTTNEKLFF.

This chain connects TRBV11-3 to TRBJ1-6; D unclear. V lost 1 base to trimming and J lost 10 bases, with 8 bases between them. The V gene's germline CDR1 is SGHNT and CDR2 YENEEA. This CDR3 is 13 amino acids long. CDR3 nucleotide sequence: TGTGCCAGCAGCTTAGCGATGGGGTCACCCCTCCACTTT. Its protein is CASSLAMGSPLHF.

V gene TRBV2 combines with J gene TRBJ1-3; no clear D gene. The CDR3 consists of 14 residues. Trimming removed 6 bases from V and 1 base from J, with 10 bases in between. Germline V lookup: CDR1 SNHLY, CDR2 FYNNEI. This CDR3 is CASSQSGSGNTIYF. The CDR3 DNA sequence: TGTGCCAGCAGCCAAAGCGGGTCTGGAAACACCATATATTTT.

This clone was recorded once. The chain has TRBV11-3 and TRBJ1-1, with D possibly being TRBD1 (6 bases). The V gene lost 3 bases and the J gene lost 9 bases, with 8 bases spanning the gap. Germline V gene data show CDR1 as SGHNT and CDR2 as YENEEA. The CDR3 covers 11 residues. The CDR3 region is CASSFRGQAFF. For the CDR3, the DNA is TGTGCCAGCAGCTTTCGGGGGCAAGCTTTCTTT.

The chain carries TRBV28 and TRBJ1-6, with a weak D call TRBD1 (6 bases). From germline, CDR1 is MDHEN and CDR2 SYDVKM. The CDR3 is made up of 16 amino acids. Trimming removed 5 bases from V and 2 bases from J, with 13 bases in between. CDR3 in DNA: TGTGCCAGCAGTCCAACAGGGAACGCCTATAATTCACCCCTCCACTTT. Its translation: CASSPTGNAYNSPLHF. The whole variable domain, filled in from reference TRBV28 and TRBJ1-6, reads DVKVTQSSRYLVKRTGEKVFLECVQDMDHENMFWYRQDPGLGLRLIYFSYDVKMKEKGDIPEGYSVSREKKERFSLILESASTNQTSMYLCASSPTGNAYNSPLHFGNGTRLTVT.

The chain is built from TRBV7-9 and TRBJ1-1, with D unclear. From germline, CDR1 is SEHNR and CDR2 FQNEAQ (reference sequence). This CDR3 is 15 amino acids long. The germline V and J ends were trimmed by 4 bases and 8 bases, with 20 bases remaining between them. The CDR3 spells CASSWLDVKYGEAFF. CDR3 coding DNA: TGTGCCAGCAGCTGGTTGGACGTAAAATATGGGGAAGCTTTCTTT.